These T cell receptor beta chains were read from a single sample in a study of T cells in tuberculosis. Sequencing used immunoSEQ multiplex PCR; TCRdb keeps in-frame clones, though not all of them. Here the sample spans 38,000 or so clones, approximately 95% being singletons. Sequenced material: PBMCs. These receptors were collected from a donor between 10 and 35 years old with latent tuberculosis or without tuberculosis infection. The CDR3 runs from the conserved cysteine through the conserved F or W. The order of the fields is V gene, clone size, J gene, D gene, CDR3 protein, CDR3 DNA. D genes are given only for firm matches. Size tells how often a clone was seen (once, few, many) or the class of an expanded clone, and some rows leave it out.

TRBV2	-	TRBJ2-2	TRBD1	CASSSGGRTGELFF	TGTGCCAGCAGTTCAGGGGGTCGGACCGGGGAGCTGTTTTTT
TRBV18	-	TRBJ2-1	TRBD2	CASSPSSGGASRNEQFF	TGTGCCAGCTCACCTTCGAGCGGGGGGGCCAGTAGGAATGAGCAGTTCTTC
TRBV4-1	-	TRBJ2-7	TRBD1	CASSQLDREAPYEQYF	TGCGCCAGCAGCCAATTGGACAGGGAGGCCCCCTACGAGCAGTACTTC
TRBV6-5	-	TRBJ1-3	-	CASRHRQRSGNTIYF	TGTGCCAGCAGGCACCGGCAGCGCTCTGGAAACACCATATATTTT
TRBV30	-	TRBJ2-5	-	CAWRDRPFQETQYF	TGTGCCTGGAGGGACAGACCCTTCCAAGAGACCCAGTACTTC
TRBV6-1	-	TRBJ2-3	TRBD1	CASNGQGATDTQYF	TGTGCCTCGAACGGACAGGGGGCAACAGATACGCAGTATTTT
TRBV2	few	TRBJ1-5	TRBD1	CASVRQGESNQPQHF	TGTGCCAGCGTGAGGCAGGGGGAAAGCAATCAGCCCCAGCATTTT
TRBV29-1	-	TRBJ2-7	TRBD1	CSVATGDEQYF	TGCAGCGTCGCCACAGGGGACGAGCAGTACTTC
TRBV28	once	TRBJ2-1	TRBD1	CASSLILVEDRAEQFF	TGTGCCAGCAGTTTGATTTTAGTCGAAGACAGGGCTGAGCAGTTCTTC
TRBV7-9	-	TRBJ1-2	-	CASSLWGRPLYGYTF	TGTGCCAGCAGTTTGTGGGGGCGCCCCCTGTACGGCTACACCTTC
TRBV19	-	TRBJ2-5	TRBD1	CASSTRDREETQYF	TGTGCCAGTAGTACCCGGGACAGGGAAGAGACCCAGTACTTC
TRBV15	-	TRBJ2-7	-	CATSRDGATGEQYF	TGTGCCACCAGCAGAGATGGAGCCACGGGGGAGCAGTACTTC
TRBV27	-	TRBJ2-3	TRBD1	CASSHLPGQSTDTQYF	TGTGCCAGCAGTCACCTACCGGGACAGAGCACAGATACGCAGTATTTT
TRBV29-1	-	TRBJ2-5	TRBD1	CSVPYWGQKTQYF	TGCAGCGTTCCGTACTGGGGACAGAAGACCCAGTACTTC
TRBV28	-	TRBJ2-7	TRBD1	CASNYPAGTGNYEQYF	TGTGCCAGCAACTACCCGGCCGGGACAGGGAACTACGAGCAGTACTTC
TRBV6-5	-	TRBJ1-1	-	CASSYQSGTEAFF	TGTGCCAGCAGTTATCAGTCGGGCACTGAAGCTTTCTTT
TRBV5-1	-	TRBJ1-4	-	CASSLAPRDTLEKLFF	TGCGCCAGCAGCTTGGCCCCTCGGGACACCCTTGAAAAACTGTTTTTT
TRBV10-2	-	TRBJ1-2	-	CASGPRAGERVIYGYTF	TGCGCCAGCGGACCAAGGGCAGGGGAGAGGGTGATCTATGGCTACACCTTC
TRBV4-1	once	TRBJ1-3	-	CASSQDRAAGNTIYF	TGCGCCAGCAGCCAAGACCGCGCCGCTGGAAACACCATATATTTT
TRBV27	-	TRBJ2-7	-	CASKTGNYEQYF	TGTGCCAGCAAAACAGGGAACTACGAGCAGTACTTC
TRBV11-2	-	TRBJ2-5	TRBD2	CASSSGTSGGAGETQYF	TGTGCCAGCAGCTCCGGGACTAGCGGGGGGGCCGGGGAGACCCAGTACTTC
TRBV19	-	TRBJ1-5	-	CASSILGQGRSYSNQPQHF	TGTGCCAGTAGTATTTTGGGCCAGGGGCGATCTTATAGCAATCAGCCCCAGCATTTT
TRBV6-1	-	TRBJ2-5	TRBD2	CASSVTSGGAVETQYF	TGTGCCAGCAGTGTGACTAGCGGGGGGGCAGTGGAGACCCAGTACTTC
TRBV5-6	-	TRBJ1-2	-	CASSLRTTGRNYGYTF	TGTGCCAGCAGCCTACGAACGACAGGAAGAAACTATGGCTACACCTTC
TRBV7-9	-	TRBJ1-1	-	CASSFPEWYATEAFF	TGTGCCAGCAGCTTCCCGGAGTGGTACGCCACTGAAGCTTTCTTT
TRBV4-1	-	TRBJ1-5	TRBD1	CASSPMFPQQGSNQPQHF	TGCGCCAGCAGCCCAATGTTCCCTCAACAGGGGAGCAATCAGCCCCAGCATTTT
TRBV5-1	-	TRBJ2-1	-	CASSLYENSYNEQFF	TGCGCCAGCAGCTTGTATGAGAACTCCTACAATGAGCAGTTCTTC
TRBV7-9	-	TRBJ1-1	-	CASSLRGGPTEAFF	TGTGCCAGCAGCTTACGCGGAGGACCCACTGAAGCTTTCTTT
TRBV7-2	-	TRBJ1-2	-	CASSQVPTTNYGYTF	TGTGCCAGCAGTCAGGTCCCCACGACTAACTATGGCTACACCTTC
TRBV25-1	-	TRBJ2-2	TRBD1	CASSPRPGQRTNTGELFF	TGTGCCAGCAGTCCTCGGCCGGGACAGAGGACTAACACCGGGGAGCTGTTTTTT
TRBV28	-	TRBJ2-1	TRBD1	CASSLSTGGRNEQFF	TGTGCCAGCAGTTTAAGCACAGGGGGCCGGAATGAGCAGTTCTTC
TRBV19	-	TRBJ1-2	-	CASSILRTDYGYTF	TGTGCCAGTAGTATCCTTAGGACAGACTATGGCTACACCTTC
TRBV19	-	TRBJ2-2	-	CASSIIQGPGELFF	TGTGCCAGTAGTATAATACAGGGACCCGGGGAGCTGTTTTTT
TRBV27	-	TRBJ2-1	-	CASSPRDNEQFF	TGTGCCAGCAGCCCGAGGGACAATGAGCAGTTCTTC
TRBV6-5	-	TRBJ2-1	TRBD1	CASRRTGGNEQFF	TGTGCCAGCAGGCGTACAGGGGGCAATGAGCAGTTCTTC
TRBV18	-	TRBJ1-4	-	CASSAPHGNEKLFF	TGTGCCAGCTCAGCACCCCACGGGAATGAAAAACTGTTTTTT
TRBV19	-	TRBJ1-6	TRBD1	CASDRGNNSPLHF	TGTGCCAGTGACAGGGGAAATAATTCACCCCTCCACTTT
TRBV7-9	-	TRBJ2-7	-	CASSFWISGGTPEEQYF	TGTGCCAGCAGCTTTTGGATCTCGGGGGGCACCCCCGAGGAGCAGTACTTC
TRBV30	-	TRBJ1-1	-	CAWSVLEGSTEAFF	TGTGCCTGGAGTGTACTGGAGGGGTCCACTGAAGCTTTCTTT
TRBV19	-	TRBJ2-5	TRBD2	CASSTLASETQYF	TGTGCCAGTAGCACACTAGCGTCGGAGACCCAGTACTTC
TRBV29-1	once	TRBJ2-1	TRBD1	CSVEWDRLGNEQFF	TGCAGCGTTGAATGGGACAGGTTGGGCAATGAGCAGTTCTTC
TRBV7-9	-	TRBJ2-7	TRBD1	CASRPGQGGNEQYF	TGTGCCAGCAGACCTGGACAGGGGGGCAACGAGCAGTACTTC
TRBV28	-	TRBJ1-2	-	CASSTANGGLEGYGYTF	TGTGCCAGCAGCACCGCCAACGGGGGGTTAGAAGGCTATGGCTACACCTTC
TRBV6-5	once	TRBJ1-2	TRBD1	CASSYSDRGLYGYTF	TGTGCCAGCAGTTACTCGGACAGGGGGCTTTATGGCTACACCTTC
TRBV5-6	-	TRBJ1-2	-	CASSSGGTGYYGYTF	TGTGCCAGCAGCTCGGGGGGTACAGGGTATTATGGCTACACCTTC
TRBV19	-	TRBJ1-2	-	CASSDPRGLVGGYTF	TGTGCCAGTAGTGACCCTCGCGGGCTCGTGGGTGGCTACACCTTC
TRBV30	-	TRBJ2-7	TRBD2	CAWSVGGGNEQYF	TGTGCCTGGAGTGTAGGCGGGGGTAACGAGCAGTACTTC
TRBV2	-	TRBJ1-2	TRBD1	CASSVKQGAGYGYTF	TGTGCCAGCAGCGTCAAACAGGGGGCTGGTTATGGCTACACCTTC
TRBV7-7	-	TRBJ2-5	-	CASSSLRGETQYF	TGTGCTAGCAGCTCCCTTCGGGGAGAGACCCAGTACTTC
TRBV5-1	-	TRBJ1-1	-	CASRGAGGLNTEAFF	TGCGCCAGCCGTGGGGCGGGGGGCCTAAACACTGAAGCTTTCTTT
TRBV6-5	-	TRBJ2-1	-	CASSNRFQGLNEQFF	TGTGCCAGCAGTAATCGTTTTCAGGGGCTCAATGAGCAGTTCTTC
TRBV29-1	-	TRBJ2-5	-	CSVEGGDNVETQYF	TGCAGCGTTGAAGGGGGGGATAATGTGGAGACCCAGTACTTC
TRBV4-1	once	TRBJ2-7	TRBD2	CASSQDQSGDSYEQYF	TGCGCCAGCAGCCAAGATCAGAGCGGGGACTCCTACGAGCAGTACTTC
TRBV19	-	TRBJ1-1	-	CASSFLNTEAFF	TGTGCCAGTAGTTTTCTTAACACTGAAGCTTTCTTT
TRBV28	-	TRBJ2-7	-	CASSHTTRSGPLEQYF	TGTGCCAGCAGCCATACGACTAGATCGGGACCTCTCGAGCAGTACTTC